The clone carrying this T cell receptor beta chain was found many times. Antigen specificity is unknown. This entry belongs to a study of glioma-infiltrating T cells. Study-wide points: Only very few CDR3 sequences appeared in both tissue and blood. Above-expected tissue-blood divergence occurred in all gliomas, most in low-grade ones.

V was shortened by 4 bases and J by 0 bases, with 10 bases between the two germline ends. The V gene's germline CDR1 is LGHNA and CDR2 YNFKEQ. The CDR3 has 14 amino acids. Using RNA template, CDR3s of TCR alpha and beta were amplified with iRepertoire arm-PCR. Input was 100-400 ng of tissue mRNA or PBMC total RNA. Using its own MiXCR run on the multiplex PCR reads, TCRdb lists one record per CDR3 protein. In the table there are approximately 110,000 distinct CDR3 sequences, approximately 23% of which are singletons. The specimen was glioma tissue, nonneoplastic brain tissue, or PBMCs (not recorded which). The J gene is TRBJ2-7, the V gene TRBV4-2; D unresolved. The TCR sequence derives from a human donor with low-grade glioma or glioblastoma, undergoing nonglioma brain surgery, or in good health (not recorded which). CDR3 coding DNA: TGTGCCAGCAGCCGTACGGAAGTCTCCTACGAGCAGTACTTC. It encodes CASSRTEVSYEQYF.